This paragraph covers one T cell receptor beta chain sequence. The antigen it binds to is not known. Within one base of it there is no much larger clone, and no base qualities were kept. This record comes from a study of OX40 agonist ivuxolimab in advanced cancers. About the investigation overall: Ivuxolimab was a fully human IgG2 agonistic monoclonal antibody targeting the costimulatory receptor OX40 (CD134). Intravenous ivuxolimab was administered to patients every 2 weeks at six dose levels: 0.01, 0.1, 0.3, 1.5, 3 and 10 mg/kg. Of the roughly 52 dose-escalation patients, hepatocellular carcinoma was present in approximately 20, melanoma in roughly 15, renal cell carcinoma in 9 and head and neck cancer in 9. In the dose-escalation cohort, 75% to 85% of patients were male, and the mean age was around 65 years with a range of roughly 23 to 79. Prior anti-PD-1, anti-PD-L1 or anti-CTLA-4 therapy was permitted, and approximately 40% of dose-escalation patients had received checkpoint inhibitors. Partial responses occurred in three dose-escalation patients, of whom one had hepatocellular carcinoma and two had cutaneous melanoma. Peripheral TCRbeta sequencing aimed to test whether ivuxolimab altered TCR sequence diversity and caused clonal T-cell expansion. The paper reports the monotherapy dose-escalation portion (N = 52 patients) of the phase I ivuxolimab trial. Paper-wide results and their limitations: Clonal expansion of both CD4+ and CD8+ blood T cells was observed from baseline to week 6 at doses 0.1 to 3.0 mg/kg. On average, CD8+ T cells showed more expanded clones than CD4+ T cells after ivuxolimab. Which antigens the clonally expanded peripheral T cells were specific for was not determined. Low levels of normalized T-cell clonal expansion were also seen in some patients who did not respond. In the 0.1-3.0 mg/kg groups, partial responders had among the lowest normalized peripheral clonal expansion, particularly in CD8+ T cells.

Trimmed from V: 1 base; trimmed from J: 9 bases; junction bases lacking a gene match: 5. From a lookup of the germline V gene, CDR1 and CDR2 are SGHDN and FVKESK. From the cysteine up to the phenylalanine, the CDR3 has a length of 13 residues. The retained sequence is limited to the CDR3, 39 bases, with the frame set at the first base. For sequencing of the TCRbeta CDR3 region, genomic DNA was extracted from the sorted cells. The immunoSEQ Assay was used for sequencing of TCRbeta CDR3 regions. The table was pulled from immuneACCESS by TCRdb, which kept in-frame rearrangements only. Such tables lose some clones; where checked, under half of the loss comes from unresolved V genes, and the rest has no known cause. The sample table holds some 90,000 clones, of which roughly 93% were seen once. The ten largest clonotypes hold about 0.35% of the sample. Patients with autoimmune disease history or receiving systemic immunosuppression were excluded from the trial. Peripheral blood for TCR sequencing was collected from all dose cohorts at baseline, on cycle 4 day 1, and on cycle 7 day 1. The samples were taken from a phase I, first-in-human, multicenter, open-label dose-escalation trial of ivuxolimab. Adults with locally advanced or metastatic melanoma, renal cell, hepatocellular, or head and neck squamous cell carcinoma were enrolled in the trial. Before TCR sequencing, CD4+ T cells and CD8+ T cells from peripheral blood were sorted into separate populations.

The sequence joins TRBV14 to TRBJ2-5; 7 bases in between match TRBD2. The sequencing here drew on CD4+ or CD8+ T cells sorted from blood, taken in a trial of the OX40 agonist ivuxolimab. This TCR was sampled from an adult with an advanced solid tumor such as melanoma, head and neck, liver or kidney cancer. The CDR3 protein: CASSQGREVAQYF. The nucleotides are TGTGCCAGCAGCCAAGGACGGGAGGTGGCCCAGTACTTC.